This record looks at one T cell receptor beta chain sequence and its context. Its antigen is not known. This entry is derived from a study of OX40 agonist ivuxolimab in advanced cancers. Study as a whole: Enrollees could have had prior anti-PD-1, anti-PD-L1 or anti-CTLA-4 therapy, which about 40% had received.

Generated by immunoSEQ multiplex PCR, the TCRdb table keeps only in-frame clones and is missing some. This sample has roughly 72,000 clones, with 94% found just once. The study, taken as a whole, reports: Relative to CD4+ cells, CD8+ T cells on average had more expanded clones.

The specimen comprised CD4+ or CD8+ T cells sorted from blood, sampled in a trial of the OX40 agonist ivuxolimab. The TCR originated in an adult with an advanced solid tumor such as melanoma, head and neck, liver or kidney cancer.

The CDR3 DNA reads as TGTGCCAGCAGCTCACCGGGACTACTATACTACGAGCAGTACTTC. Its protein is CASSSPGLLYYEQYF. The J gene is TRBJ2-7, the V gene TRBV7-9; 7 bases are shared with TRBD2. Germline CDR1 SEHNR, CDR2 FQNEAQ (reference sequence). J gave up 3 bases and V 4 bases, and 9 bases lay outside the gene matches. CDR3 length: 15 amino acids.